The clone carrying this T cell receptor beta chain was observed once. TCRdb's copy holds only in-frame clones and misses some; the assay was immunoSEQ multiplex PCR. The sample lists a few hundred thousand clones, just under 90% occurring once. The data were obtained in a study of blood T cell repertoires in COVID-19. The TCR was taken from a woman aged 50 to 60 who had been exposed to COVID-19. Sequenced input: PBMCs or T cells enriched from blood (not recorded which).

Written as DNA, the CDR3 is TGTGCCAGCAGTTACGGGGTAGGCAGGGGTAATTCACCCCTCCACTTT. Residues: CASSYGVGRGNSPLHF. This sequence joins TRBV6-5 and TRBJ1-6; a possible D gene is TRBD1 (6 bases). Between the trimmed V and J ends, which lost 2 bases and 6 bases, there was a span of 14 bases. The CDR3 sequence is 16 residues long. Germline loops: CDR1 MNHEY, CDR2 SVGAGI.